A selection of T cell receptor beta chains follows, all from one sample in a study of blood T cell repertoires in COVID-19. Only in-frame clones appear in the TCRdb table, and some are missing; sequencing was by immunoSEQ multiplex PCR. Counted here are approximately 350,000 clones, 80% to 90% occurring once; the ten biggest clones make up under 8.5%. Material for sequencing was peripheral blood. These receptor sequences come from a woman in her sixties or seventies with COVID-19, enrolled during active disease. Both conserved end residues are part of each CDR3. D genes are given only for firm matches. Size values are once, few and many counts, or a class for expanded clones, and some rows have none.

j_call v_call d_call clone_size cdr3_nt cdr3_aa
TRBJ1-5 TRBV24-1 . . TGTGCCACGGCCCCCACAGGCGCGGGGGACAATCAGCCCCAGCATTTT CATAPTGAGDNQPQHF
TRBJ2-7 TRBV11-3 TRBD1 once TGTGCCAGCAGAGACAGGGGAAGTTACGAGCAGTACTTC CASRDRGSYEQYF
TRBJ1-2 TRBV19 TRBD1 . TGTGCCAGTACTATGCGGGACAGGGTCCGCGGCTACACCTTC CASTMRDRVRGYTF
TRBJ2-1 TRBV5-4 . . TGTGCCAGCAGCTTGGCCAGGTCCGGTGAGCAGTTCTTC CASSLARSGEQFF
TRBJ1-1 TRBV12-3/TRBV12-4 TRBD1 . TGTGCCAGCAGTTTTGGACAGGGCTTTGAAGCTTTCTTT CASSFGQGFEAFF
TRBJ2-7 TRBV15 . . TGTGCCACCAGCAGAGAGGCGGCTTTGGCCCCCTACGAGCAGTACTTC CATSREAALAPYEQYF
TRBJ2-3 TRBV19 TRBD1 . TGTGCCAGTAGTCCAACCCACAGGGGGAGCACAGATACGCAGTATTTT CASSPTHRGSTDTQYF
TRBJ2-5 TRBV28 . . TGTGCCAGCAGTCCCGACCAAGAGACCCAGTACTTC CASSPDQETQYF
TRBJ1-5 TRBV4-3 TRBD1 once TGCGCCAGCAGCCAAGATTGGACAGGGAGTGGCCAGCCCCAGCATTTT CASSQDWTGSGQPQHF
TRBJ1-1 TRBV27 TRBD1 . TGTGCCAGCCGGAAGGGGGCCACTGAAGCTTTCTTT CASRKGATEAFF
TRBJ1-6 TRBV7-6 TRBD1 . TGTGCCAGCAGCTTAGGGACAGGGGGAGGCGGTTCACCCCTCCACTTT CASSLGTGGGGSPLHF
TRBJ2-1 TRBV5-1 TRBD2 . TGCGCCAGCAGCTCAGCGGGGGAGTACAATGAGCAGTTCTTC CASSSAGEYNEQFF
TRBJ1-2 TRBV2 . . TGTGCCAGCACCGAGGTAATCGGAGCTAACTATGGCTACACCTTC CASTEVIGANYGYTF
TRBJ2-2 TRBV19 . . TGTGCCAGTAGTCAATTTGCGGGGCATTACGACACCGGGGAGCTGTTTTTT CASSQFAGHYDTGELFF
TRBJ2-2 TRBV19 TRBD2 . TGTGCCAGTAGTAACCCCAGGGGACTAGAGGCGAACACCGGGGAGCTGTTTTTT CASSNPRGLEANTGELFF
TRBJ1-2 TRBV7-2 . once TGTGCCAGCAGCTTAGTGGGGAGGTATGGCTACACCTTC CASSLVGRYGYTF
TRBJ2-3 TRBV5-5 . . TGTGCCAGCAGCCCGCCTCAGGGGTCAGATACGCAGTATTTT CASSPPQGSDTQYF
TRBJ1-5 TRBV6-1 . . TGTGCCAGCAGTGAAAAAACCCTAAGTCAGCCCCAGCATTTT CASSEKTLSQPQHF
TRBJ2-2 TRBV6-5 TRBD2 . TGTGCCAGCAGTTACTCGAGCGGGGGGGTCGGGGAGCTGTTTTTT CASSYSSGGVGELFF
TRBJ2-1 TRBV5-4 TRBD1 . TGTGCCAGCAGCCCGGGACAGAGAAATGAGCAGTTCTTC CASSPGQRNEQFF
TRBJ1-2 TRBV4-2 TRBD1 few TGTGCCAGCAGCCAAGAACTGGGACAGGGACTCTATGGCTACACCTTC CASSQELGQGLYGYTF
TRBJ2-3 TRBV30 . . TGTGCCTGGAGTCCTATACCGGGGAGCACAGATACGCAGTATTTT CAWSPIPGSTDTQYF
TRBJ1-1 TRBV5-4 TRBD1 many TGTGCCAGCAGGGTAGTGGGACAGTCGGGCACTGAAGCTTTCTTT CASRVVGQSGTEAFF
TRBJ2-1 TRBV3-1/TRBV3-2 TRBD2 once TGTGCCAGCAGCCACTTCGGGGGACTAGCAGGTAATGAGCAGTTCTTC CASSHFGGLAGNEQFF
TRBJ1-5 TRBV30 TRBD1 . TGTGCCTGGAGTGTTGGGCAGGGGGCGCAGCCCCAGCATTTT CAWSVGQGAQPQHF
TRBJ2-4 TRBV5-6 TRBD1 . TGTGCCAGCAGCTTGCCTCCGGGACAGGGGAACATTCAGTACTTC CASSLPPGQGNIQYF
TRBJ1-6 TRBV4-3 . few TGCGCCAGCAGCCAAGGGGAGGGTTGGAGTTCACCCCTCCACTTT CASSQGEGWSSPLHF
TRBJ1-1 TRBV30 . . TGTGCCTGGAGTGTACTAGGGCAGGGGACTGAAGCTTTCTTT CAWSVLGQGTEAFF
TRBJ1-1 TRBV30 . . TGTGCCTGGAGTCCCCCGGGAGAGCTTCCTGAAGCTTTCTTT CAWSPPGELPEAFF
TRBJ1-1 TRBV18 TRBD1 . TGTGCCAGCTCACCACCGGCCAGGGGGCAAGCTTTCTTT CASSPPARGQAFF
TRBJ1-2 TRBV11-2 . . TGTGCCAGCAGCTTGGCGTCGGGGGGGGAAGTTGGCTACACCTTC CASSLASGGEVGYTF
TRBJ1-3 TRBV25-1 . few TGTGCCAGCAAGGAAGGGGGCTCTGGAAACACCATATATTTT CASKEGGSGNTIYF
TRBJ1-5 TRBV4-1 . . TGCGCCAGCAGCCAAGAGGAGCGGCAGAATAGCAATCAGCCCCAGCATTTT CASSQEERQNSNQPQHF